This T cell receptor (beta chain) emerged from a study of blood T cells in healthy people across ages. Across the whole study: Per two T cells, about one barcoded beta molecule was captured through template switching.

Germline CDR1 is SQVTM and CDR2 is ANQGSEA. The CDR3 extends over 14 amino acids. Deletions cut 6 bases from V and 10 bases from J, with 24 bases between. For the second PCR, which ran for about 7 to 11 cycles, a sample-barcoded 5' primer and a J-beta primer mix were used. TCRdb passed the 5' RACE reads through MiXCR, listing each CDR3 protein once. The sample contains 650,000 or so distinct CDR3 sequences, approximately 52% of which appear only once. Regarding the study as a whole: Across the age range, TCR beta diversity per million T cells fell in a roughly linear way. Any changes in expanded clonotypes were possibly confounded, as donor CMV status remained unknown.

This clonotype was recorded only once. Its antigen is undetermined. A single base separates this from a much larger clone, so it may be a read error. This chain joins TRBV29-1 and TRBJ1-1; D may be TRBD1 (6 bases). The specimen sequenced was blood. The clonotype originates from a woman older than 75 in good health. Here the CDR3 reads CSVHEEAEGGRAFF. CDR3 bases: TGCAGCGTCCACGAGGAGGCGGAAGGGGGTAGAGCTTTCTTT.